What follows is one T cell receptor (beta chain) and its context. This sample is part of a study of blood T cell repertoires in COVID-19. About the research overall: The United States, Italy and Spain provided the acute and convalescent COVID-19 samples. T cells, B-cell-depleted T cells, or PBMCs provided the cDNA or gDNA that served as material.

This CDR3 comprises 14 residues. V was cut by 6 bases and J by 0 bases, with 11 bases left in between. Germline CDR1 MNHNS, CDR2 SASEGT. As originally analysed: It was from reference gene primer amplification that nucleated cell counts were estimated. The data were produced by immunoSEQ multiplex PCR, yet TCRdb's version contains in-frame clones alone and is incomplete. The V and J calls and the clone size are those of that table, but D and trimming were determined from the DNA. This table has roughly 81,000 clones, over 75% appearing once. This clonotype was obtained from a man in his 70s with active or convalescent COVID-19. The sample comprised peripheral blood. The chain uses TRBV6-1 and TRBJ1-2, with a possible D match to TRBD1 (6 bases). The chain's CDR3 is CASSLRDTNYGYTF. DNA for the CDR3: TGTGCCAGCAGCCTCCGGGACACTAACTATGGCTACACCTTC.